This TCR beta chain was sequenced during a study of blood T cell repertoires in COVID-19. This CDR3 is built from 15 residues. The junction had 1 base not matched to a gene; V was cut back by 1 base and J by 0 bases. Germline CDR1 reads SGHAT; CDR2 reads FQNNGV. TCRdb's table, derived via immunoSEQ multiplex PCR, lists solely in-frame clones and lacks some. The data show over 350,000 clones, with roughly 91% seen just once and more than 0.95% held by the top ten. The chain joins TRBV11-2 to TRBJ1-1; the match to TRBD1 covers 8 bases. This clonotype originated in a young woman who had recovered from COVID-19. The sample comprised PBMCs or T cells enriched from blood (not recorded which). CDR3 sequence (DNA): TGTGCCAGCAGCTTAGGGGGACAGGTGAACACTGAAGCTTTCTTT. This gives the protein CASSLGGQVNTEAFF.